Below are 15 T cell receptor beta chains sequenced from a single sample in a study of molecular identifiers for immune sequencing clone quantification (dated by TCRdb to the late 2010s). The library relied on PCR. The listed sequencing device is Illumina MiSeq. In TCRdb, the public reads were trimmed at Q25 with fastp and aligned with MiXCR, with productive beta chains retained. Every distinct CDR3 protein forms one entry, paired with its most common genes and DNA. For this sample the table gives approximately 40,000 distinct CDR3 sequences, of which approximately 17% were detected only once. The ten largest clones capture roughly 6.9% of the sample. The sample consisted of naive CD8+ T cells from blood, with Jurkat cell RNA spiked in. Interpreted using the paper, the cell subset or site label stands for: FACS-sorted CD8+CD4-CCR7+CD45RA+ naive T cells. These receptors came from a human donor in good health. Some libraries in this study had Jurkat cell RNA spiked in.

The chain couples TRBV29-1 to TRBJ2-1; 7 bases match TRBD2. The CDR3 runs to 13 residues. Germline values: CDR1 SQVTM, CDR2 ANQGSEA. Trimming at V came to 4 bases and at J to 4 bases, leaving 4 bases not matched to a gene. The CDR3 sequence is CSVATSNYNEQFF. As DNA, the CDR3 is TGCAGCGTTGCGACTAGCAATTACAATGAGCAGTTCTTC.

The chain carries TRBV9 and TRBJ2-2; 11 positions agree with TRBD2. V lost 2 bases, J lost 3 bases, and 6 bases stayed unmatched. The CDR3 spans 17 residues. Germline values: CDR1 SGDLS, CDR2 YYNGEE. For the CDR3, the DNA is TGTGCCAGCAGCGTCTTCGGGACTAGCGGAGACACCGGGGAGCTGTTTTTT. Its translation: CASSVFGTSGDTGELFF. The full variable domain, with the rest looked up from reference TRBV9 and TRBJ2-2, is DSGVTQTPKHLITATGQRVTLRCSPRSGDLSVYWYQQSLDQGLQFLIQYYNGEERAKGNILERFSAQQFPDLHSELNLSSLELGDSALYFCASSVFGTSGDTGELFFGEGSRLTVL.

This clonotype was counted at least ten times. The rearrangement joins TRBV19 to TRBJ2-7, with 10 bases identical to TRBD1. Per germline, CDR1 LNHDA and CDR2 SQIVND (reference sequence). This CDR3 comprises 13 residues. V shed 7 bases and J 6 bases; nucleotides not matched to a gene: 6. The CDR3 coding sequence is TGTGCCAGTAACCCAGGGACAGGGGTCGAGCAGTACTTC. It specifies CASNPGTGVEQYF.

This clonotype has at least ten counts. This chain joins TRBV7-9 and TRBJ2-3, with 10 nucleotides matching TRBD2. With 0 bases clipped from V and 7 bases from J, the junction kept 13 bases outside the gene matches. CDR3 length: 18 residues. Germline CDR1 is SEHNR and CDR2 is FQNEAQ (reference sequence). CDR3 in amino acids: CASSLAVLAGGQRNTQYF. The CDR3 DNA is TGTGCCAGCAGCTTAGCAGTATTAGCGGGAGGACAACGAAATACGCAGTATTTT. Combining the CDR3 with reference TRBV7-9 and TRBJ2-3 gives the whole variable domain DTGVSQNPRHKITKRGQNVTFRCDPISEHNRLYWYRQTLGQGPEFLTYFQNEAQLEKSRLLSDRFSAERPKGSFSTLEIQRTEQGDSAMYLCASSLAVLAGGQRNTQYFGPGTRLTVL.

Ten or more counts support this clonotype. The chain links TRBV29-1 to TRBJ2-2; unclear D gene. Per germline, CDR1 SQVTM and CDR2 ANQGSEA. Trimming left V 1 base short and J 4 bases short, with 7 bases between. This CDR3 comprises 13 residues. The CDR3 DNA sequence: TGCAGCGTTGAAGGGGAACTCACCGGGGAGCTGTTTTTT. Translation: CSVEGELTGELFF.

This clonotype occurred many times. The chain has TRBV7-8 and TRBJ2-7; 7 bases align to TRBD1. Germline trimming cut 5 bases from V and 4 bases from J; bases unmatched to any gene: 8. Germline CDR1 reads SGHVS; CDR2 reads FQNEAQ. This CDR3 has 14 amino acids. The CDR3 spells CASSPPGTVYEQYF. For the CDR3, the DNA is TGTGCCAGCAGCCCACCTGGGACAGTATACGAGCAGTACTTC.

This clonotype has ten or more counts. J is TRBJ2-3 and V is TRBV6-2 or TRBV6-3; possible D gene TRBD2, 6 bases. The V end lost 2 bases, the J end lost 2 bases, and 20 bases lay between the germline ends. The V gene's germline CDR1 is MNHEY and CDR2 SVGEGT. The CDR3 is made up of 18 amino acids. The CDR3 nucleotides read TGTGCCAGCAGTTACGGGCCAGGCGGGACCTGGAACACAGATACGCAGTATTTT. This codes for CASSYGPGGTWNTDTQYF.

V is TRBV5-5 and J is TRBJ2-1; D is undetermined. Germline lookup yields CDR1 SGHKS and CDR2 YYEKEE (reference sequence). V was clipped by 4 bases and J by 5 bases, with 7 bases between them. This CDR3 contains 12 residues. CDR3 DNA sequence: TGTGCCAGCAGCGTCAGCAACAATGAGCAGTTCTTC. The encoded protein is CASSVSNNEQFF.

A few counts support this clonotype. The chain couples TRBV27 to TRBJ1-5; no clear D. Trimming took off 1 base at V and 0 bases at J, with 7 bases between the two ends. The CDR3 has 15 amino acids. The germline gives CDR1 MNHEY, CDR2 SMNVEV (reference sequence). Written as DNA, the CDR3 is TGTGCCAGCAGTTTATACCCCCTTAGCAATCAGCCCCAGCATTTT. Residues: CASSLYPLSNQPQHF.

There are many counts of this clonotype. The rearrangement joins TRBV5-1 to TRBJ2-1; D not certain. CDR3 length equals 12 residues. Germline V gives CDR1 SGHRS, CDR2 YFSETQ. Trimming pared 2 bases from V and 5 bases from J, leaving 5 bases between. CDR3 sequence reads: CASSFYNNEQFF. For the CDR3, the DNA is TGCGCCAGCAGCTTTTACAACAATGAGCAGTTCTTC.

In the case of this clonotype: It may be a read error: a sequence one base away is much more abundant. The chain couples TRBV7-9 to TRBJ2-7, with D possibly matching TRBD1 (5 bases). This CDR3 comprises 11 residues. Per the germline V gene, CDR1 is SEHNR and CDR2 is FQNEAQ (reference sequence). In DNA form, the CDR3 reads TGTGCCAGCAGGGACATTTACGGGCAGTACTTC. Translated: CASRDIYGQYF. The full variable domain, completed using reference TRBV7-9 and TRBJ2-7, is DTGVSQNPRHKITKRGQNVTFRCDPISEHNRLYWYRQTLGQGPEFLTYFQNEAQLEKSRLLSDRFSAERPKGSFSTLEIQRTEQGDSAMYLCASRDIYGQYFGPGTRLTVT.

This clonotype was observed at least ten times. The chain joins TRBV7-2 to TRBJ2-7; 7 bases align to TRBD1. The CDR3 is made up of 15 amino acids. Losses at the gene ends were 5 bases for V and 1 base for J; bases not matched to a gene: 8. The germline V gene encodes CDR1 SGHTA and CDR2 FQGNSA. DNA of the CDR3: TGTGCCAGCAGCCCTATTGGGACAGCGTCCTACGAGCAGTACTTC. Translated, it gives CASSPIGTASYEQYF.

The sample holds many counts of this clonotype. J is TRBJ2-7 and V is TRBV20-1; D is unclear. This CDR3 has 13 amino acids. Trimming left V 3 bases short and J 6 bases short, with 15 bases between. The germline gives CDR1 DFQATT, CDR2 SNEGSKA (reference sequence). CDR3 sequence reads: CSASTDPIGEQYF. The CDR3 DNA reads as TGCAGTGCTAGTACAGACCCCATTGGCGAGCAGTACTTC.

This clonotype was observed at least ten times. The rearrangement links TRBV9 to TRBJ2-7; D unresolved. CDR1 is SGDLS and CDR2 is YYNGEE in the germline V gene. The CDR3 totals 15 residues. The V and J ends lost 1 base and 2 bases respectively, with 13 bases between them. CDR3 in DNA: TGTGCCAGCAGCGTAAGCTGGCACGCCGCCTACGAGCAGTACTTC. It specifies CASSVSWHAAYEQYF.

There are many counts of this clonotype. The rearrangement links TRBV11-2 to TRBJ2-3; tentative D call: TRBD2 (6 bases). V was cut by 2 bases and J by 0 bases, with 9 bases left in between. Germline V gene lookup returns CDR1 SGHAT and CDR2 FQNNGV. The CDR3 extends over 15 amino acids. The CDR3 sequence: CASSLRRGSTDTQYF. DNA of the CDR3: TGTGCCAGCAGCTTAAGGCGGGGTAGCACAGATACGCAGTATTTT.